A single sample is the source of the 32 T cell receptor beta chains below, sequenced in a study of beta chain features in type 1 diabetes. Expressed TCRB transcripts were sequenced, since all the RNA that had been isolated was reverse transcribed. The table came from immunoSEQ multiplex PCR; TCRdb's copy has only in-frame clones and leaves some out. Among fewer than 400,000 clones, approximately 9.9% were seen once, and the ten largest hold 0.95% to 1.1%. The antigens these receptors bind are not known. General study results and limits: Type 1 diabetes patients had moderately but significantly shorter TCRB CDR3s in all four CD4+ subsets.

Sample: central memory CD4+ T cells from blood. The receptors here all came from a man aged 25-45 years with type 1 diabetes.

This rearrangement joins TRBV7-2 to TRBJ2-5; TRBD1 or TRBD2 may be the D gene (5 bases each). The CDR3 consists of 13 residues. Germline V CDR1 and CDR2: SGHTA, FQGNSA. Trimming removed 6 bases from V and 6 bases from J, with 14 bases in between. The CDR3 DNA reads TGTGCCAGCAGGACCGGGACGGGGAAGACCCAGTACTTC. It encodes CASRTGTGKTQYF.

This clone was detected only a few times. The chain couples TRBV19 to TRBJ2-1; maybe TRBD2 (7 bases). Germline V gene lookup returns CDR1 LNHDA and CDR2 SQIVND (reference sequence). The CDR3 runs 14 residues. V was clipped by 11 bases and J by 3 bases, with 17 bases between them. The CDR3 loop reads CAVTGGPFYNEQFF. The CDR3 DNA follows: TGTGCCGTAACGGGGGGCCCCTTCTACAATGAGCAGTTCTTC.

This clone was seen only a few times. The chain recombines TRBV14 with TRBJ2-7; D is undetermined. V lost 0 bases and J lost 6, with 15 bases in between. Per germline, CDR1 SGHDN and CDR2 FVKESK. The CDR3 spans 15 residues. The CDR3 loop reads CASSQEWVNKREQYF. DNA of the CDR3: TGTGCCAGCAGCCAAGAGTGGGTAAATAAGCGCGAGCAGTACTTC.

The J gene is TRBJ2-7, the V gene TRBV27, with D possibly called TRBD1 or TRBD2 (6 bases each). Trimming removed 7 bases from V and 3 bases from J, with 13 bases in between. Per the germline V gene, CDR1 is MNHEY and CDR2 is SMNVEV (reference sequence). The CDR3 is made up of 13 amino acids. DNA for the CDR3: TGTGCCAGCAAGGGGGGCTGGAACTACGAGCAGTACTTC. This sequence encodes CASKGGWNYEQYF.

There are a few counts of this clone. The chain joins TRBV9 to TRBJ2-2, with D perhaps matching TRBD1 or TRBD2 (6 bases each). CDR1 and CDR2 from the germline V gene are SGDLS and YYNGEE. Trimming shortened V by 0 bases and J by 6 bases, and 9 bases separated the two germline ends. The CDR3 has 14 amino acids. The CDR3 sequence is CASSVDRGPGELFF. In DNA, the CDR3 is TGTGCCAGCAGCGTAGATCGGGGGCCCGGGGAGCTGTTTTTT.

The rearrangement links TRBV30 to TRBJ1-4, with unresolved D. The CDR3 loop spans 14 amino acids. CDR1 and CDR2 (germline): GTSNPN, SVGIG (reference sequence). V lost 0 bases and J 8 bases, leaving 13 bases between the germline ends. CDR3: CAWSVPRSREKLFF. CDR3 coding DNA: TGTGCCTGGAGTGTACCCAGGTCCCGCGAAAAACTGTTTTTT.

This clone was seen more than once but under ten times. The V and J genes are TRBV7-6 and TRBJ2-7, with TRBD2 matching over 7 bases. This CDR3 has 14 residues. Germline V CDR1 and CDR2: SGHVS, FNYEAQ. After removal of 5 bases from V and 4 bases from J, the junction contained 8 bases not matched to a gene. This CDR3 reads CASSAEAGEYEQYF. The CDR3 region has the DNA TGTGCCAGCAGCGCCGAGGCGGGGGAGTACGAGCAGTACTTC.

The chain carries TRBV6-5 and TRBJ1-5; D may be TRBD1 (6 bases). V dropped 7 bases and J dropped 7 bases, with 17 bases sitting between them. This CDR3 comprises 14 residues. Germline lookup yields CDR1 MNHEY and CDR2 SVGAGI. CDR3 region: CASTKRGRGQPQHF. DNA for the CDR3: TGTGCCAGCACCAAGCGGGGAAGGGGGCAGCCCCAGCATTTT.

This clone was observed a handful of times. This chain joins TRBV19 and TRBJ1-5; D is possibly TRBD1 (6 bases). The germline gives CDR1 LNHDA, CDR2 SQIVND (reference sequence). Trimming pared 8 bases from V and 6 bases from J, leaving 14 bases between. This CDR3 has 13 residues. The DNA of the CDR3 is TGTGCCAGTGGGCAGGGGCTGGGTCAGCCCCAGCATTTT. Translated, it gives CASGQGLGQPQHF.

This clone occurred a few times. The same CDR3 also results from other DNA sequences found in this sample. V gene TRBV9 combines with J gene TRBJ2-5, with 7 positions matching TRBD1. This CDR3 has 15 residues. V shed 0 bases and J 5 bases; nucleotides not matched to a gene: 7. The germline gives CDR1 SGDLS, CDR2 YYNGEE. This CDR3 reads CASSVGGTGVETQYF. DNA of the CDR3: TGTGCCAGCAGCGTAGGTGGAACAGGGGTGGAGACCCAGTACTTC.

This clone was seen only a few times. The rearrangement uses TRBV29-1 and TRBJ1-2; 7 bases are shared with TRBD1. Germline trimming cut 5 bases from V and 5 bases from J; bases unmatched to any gene: 14. Germline V gives CDR1 SQVTM, CDR2 ANQGSEA. This CDR3 comprises 15 residues. CDR3 region: CSVPRQGEILYGYTF. In DNA, the CDR3 is TGCAGCGTTCCCCGACAGGGAGAGATACTGTATGGCTACACCTTC.

This clone came up many times. The chain is built from TRBV29-1 and TRBJ2-1, with TRBD2 as a possible D gene (5 bases). Deletions cut 1 base from V and 9 bases from J, with 16 bases between. This CDR3 contains 14 residues. CDR1 SQVTM and CDR2 ANQGSEA come from the germline V gene. The CDR3 nucleotides are TGCAGCGTTGAAGTAAGTTGGCTAGGAGGTGAGCAGTTCTTC. It translates to CSVEVSWLGGEQFF.

As to this clone: The germline gene is not matched at one end of the junction; a read error may be the cause. The V call is TRBV5-4, the J call TRBJ2-3; D remains ambiguous. The length of the CDR3 is 14 residues. Germline CDR1 is SGHNT and CDR2 is YYREEE (reference sequence). This CDR3 is CASRLDGSTDTQYF. CDR3 nucleotides: TGTGCCAGCAGGTTGGACGGGAGCACAGATACGCAGTATTTT.

A few counts support this clone. This chain connects TRBV7-9 to TRBJ1-2; 7 bases are a match to TRBD1. Germline CDR1 and CDR2: SEHNR and FQNEAQ (reference sequence). CDR3 length: 14 amino acids. V was pared by 9 bases and J by 4 bases, with 11 bases of the junction left unmatched. The CDR3 protein is CAREKTGYSYGYTF. The CDR3 coding sequence is TGTGCCAGGGAAAAGACAGGGTATAGCTATGGCTACACCTTC.

This clone has more than one count but fewer than ten. The gene calls are TRBV7-9 and TRBJ2-1; D ambiguous. From germline, CDR1 is SEHNR and CDR2 FQNEAQ (reference sequence). Trimming cost V 5 bases and J 3 bases, with 5 bases left between them. The CDR3 has 12 residues. This CDR3 reads CASSVDYNEQFF. The DNA of the CDR3 is TGTGCCAGCAGCGTTGACTACAATGAGCAGTTCTTC.

There are many counts of this clone. The rearrangement joins TRBV16 to TRBJ2-6, with D uncertain. The CDR3 spans 13 residues. In germline, CDR1 is KGHSY, CDR2 FQNENV. The germline V and J ends were trimmed by 4 bases and 4 bases, with 5 bases remaining between them. In DNA, the CDR3 is TGTGCCAGCAGCCCCCCCGGGGCCAACGTCCTGACTTTC. It translates to CASSPPGANVLTF.

This clone came up many times. V usage is TRBV7-2 and J usage is TRBJ2-3; possible D gene TRBD2, 6 bases. Trimming pared 4 bases from V and 2 bases from J, leaving 13 bases between. Germline lookup yields CDR1 SGHTA and CDR2 FQGNSA. The CDR3 length is 15 residues. The DNA of the CDR3 is TGTGCCAGCAGCTGGCGGGACTCCCACACAGATACGCAGTATTTT. Encoded protein: CASSWRDSHTDTQYF.

This clone was observed a few times. This chain uses TRBV7-2 with TRBJ1-2, with TRBD1 as a possible D gene (5 bases). The CDR3 runs to 15 residues. Trimming shortened V by 3 bases and J by 4 bases, and 15 bases separated the two germline ends. CDR1 is SGHTA and CDR2 is FQGNSA in the germline V gene. The CDR3 loop is CASSFRRLGGYGYTF. CDR3 sequence (DNA): TGTGCCAGCAGCTTTCGCCGATTGGGGGGCTATGGCTACACCTTC. Looking up the rest from reference TRBV7-2 and TRBJ1-2 gives the full variable domain: GAGVSQSPSNKVTEKGKDVELRCDPISGHTALYWYRQSLGQGLEFLIYFQGNSAPDKSGLPSDRFSAERTGGSVSTLTIQRTQQEDSAVYLCASSFRRLGGYGYTFGSGTRLTVV.

This clone was seen a few times. The CDR3 nucleotides read TGTGCCACCAGCAGAGATAGTATAGCTAGCGGCCCCCTCGAGGGTTTCTTC. Its translation: CATSRDSIASGPLEGFF. The chain is built from TRBV15 and TRBJ2-1; 7 nucleotides line up with TRBD2. With 0 bases clipped from V and 16 bases from J, the junction kept 21 bases outside the gene matches. The CDR3 is 17 amino acids. From germline, CDR1 is LNHNV and CDR2 YYDKDF (reference sequence). The full variable domain, in which reference TRBV15 and TRBJ2-1 provide the parts outside the CDR3, is DAMVIQNPRYQVTQFGKPVTLSCSQTLNHNVMYWYQQKSSQAPKLLFHYYDKDFNNEADTPDNFQSRRPNTSFCFLDIRSPGLGDTAMYLCATSRDSIASGPLEGFFGPGTRLTVL.

This chain joins TRBV2 and TRBJ2-3; D is perhaps TRBD1 (6 bases). Germline V gene lookup returns CDR1 SNHLY and CDR2 FYNNEI. The V end was cut by 11 bases, the J end by 0 bases, with 15 bases between. There are 14 residues in the CDR3. The chain's CDR3 is CAGATGTSTDTQYF. The CDR3 DNA reads TGTGCCGGGGCGACAGGCACTAGCACAGATACGCAGTATTTT.

This clone was recorded at least ten times. V gene TRBV7-7 combines with J gene TRBJ2-2; D unclear. This CDR3 is built from 14 residues. Germline values: CDR1 SSHAT, CDR2 FNYEAQ (reference sequence). The V gene lost 5 bases and the J gene lost 1 base, with 8 bases spanning the gap. The CDR3 nucleotides are TGTGCCAGCAGCCTCCGACAGAACACCGGGGAGCTGTTTTTT. Protein sequence: CASSLRQNTGELFF.

This clone was found many times. J is TRBJ2-5 and V is TRBV28, with 8 bases fitting TRBD2. This CDR3 contains 14 residues. V shed 7 bases, J shed 2 bases, and the junction held 6 bases outside the gene matches. Germline loops: CDR1 MDHEN, CDR2 SYDVKM. This chain's CDR3 is CASMAGGRQETQYF. The CDR3 DNA is TGTGCCAGCATGGCGGGGGGCCGGCAAGAGACCCAGTACTTC.

The chain recombines TRBV5-4 with TRBJ1-6; D unclear. The germline V gene has CDR1 SGHNT and CDR2 YYREEE (reference sequence). The CDR3 length is 12 residues. Trimming stripped 5 bases from V and 18 bases from J, with 18 bases between. Here the CDR3 reads CASRIEGGIPHF. The CDR3, as DNA: TGTGCCAGCAGAATTGAGGGTGGCATCCCCCACTTT.

J is TRBJ1-1 and V is TRBV5-1, with D perhaps matching TRBD1 (5 bases). The CDR3 loop spans 14 amino acids. CDR1 and CDR2 (germline): SGHRS, YFSETQ. V was pared by 3 bases and J by 1 base, with 10 bases between. CDR3 DNA sequence: TGCGCCAGCAGCTGGGGGACCGCGAACACTGAAGCTTTCTTT. Translated, it gives CASSWGTANTEAFF.

This clone was seen more than once but under ten times. The chain links TRBV29-1 to TRBJ2-3; the D is unclear. This CDR3 spans 11 amino acids. Germline V gene sequence: CDR1 SQVTM, CDR2 ANQGSEA. Deletions cut 1 base from V and 12 bases from J, with 11 bases between. CDR3 coding DNA: TGCAGCGTTGAAGGGGCAGCCCGACAGTATTTT. Its translation: CSVEGAARQYF.

This clone was detected a few times. The gene calls are TRBV5-1 and TRBJ2-2, with 8 bases that match TRBD1. V gave up 2 bases and J gave up 6 bases; unmatched junction bases: 12. The CDR3 loop spans 17 amino acids. Germline V CDR1 and CDR2: SGHRS, YFSETQ. CDR3 DNA sequence: TGCGCCAGCAGCTTCCAAGGACAGGGTGATACATCCGGGGAGCTGTTTTTT. This translates into CASSFQGQGDTSGELFF.

This clone was counted between two and nine times. The genes are TRBV27 and TRBJ1-5, with 10 bases identical to TRBD1. The CDR3 is 14 amino acids. With 6 bases clipped from V and 5 bases from J, the junction kept 4 bases outside the gene matches. Germline V gene sequence: CDR1 MNHEY, CDR2 SMNVEV (reference sequence). The CDR3 sequence is CASRLGQGDQPQHF. The CDR3 bases are TGTGCCAGCAGACTCGGACAGGGGGATCAGCCCCAGCATTTT.

The chain joins TRBV5-1 to TRBJ1-2; D is unclear. The CDR3 contains 14 residues. V lost 0 bases and J lost 5, with 11 bases in between. From germline, CDR1 is SGHRS and CDR2 YFSETQ. The CDR3 nucleotides are TGCGCCAGCAGCTTGGGACCGGGAGATTATGGCTACACCTTC. This gives the protein CASSLGPGDYGYTF.

This chain joins TRBV25-1 and TRBJ1-2; a weak D match, TRBD1 (6 bases). Germline CDR1 and CDR2: MGHDK and SYGVNS. The CDR3 consists of 17 residues. V shed 4 bases and J shed 7 bases, with 25 bases lying between them. CDR3 in amino acids: CASSAGWLEGGRFGYTF. The CDR3 nucleotides read TGTGCCAGCAGTGCGGGTTGGTTGGAGGGGGGCAGATTTGGCTACACCTTC.

The J gene is TRBJ2-1, the V gene TRBV20-1; D is perhaps TRBD1 (6 bases). Germline loops: CDR1 DFQATT, CDR2 SNEGSKA (reference sequence). Trimming shortened V by 6 bases and J by 13 bases, and 16 bases separated the two germline ends. This CDR3 contains 11 residues. CDR3 residues: CSAETGQIQFF. CDR3 coding DNA: TGCAGTGCGGAGACAGGACAGATTCAGTTCTTC.

This clone came up a few times. The chain combines TRBV7-9 with TRBJ2-3; TRBD2 matches at 11 bases. The CDR3 consists of 16 residues. With V trimmed by 2 bases and J by 3 bases, 4 bases remained unmatched. CDR1 is SEHNR, CDR2 FQNEAQ, per germline (reference sequence). CDR3 amino acids: CASSLLLAGGTDTQYF. The CDR3, as DNA: TGTGCCAGCAGCTTACTCCTAGCGGGGGGTACAGATACGCAGTATTTT.

This clone was seen a few times. The chain joins TRBV29-1 to TRBJ1-1, with D uncertain. Germline CDR1 is SQVTM and CDR2 is ANQGSEA. The CDR3 covers 11 residues. V was pared by 0 bases and J by 6 bases, with 5 bases between. CDR3 in amino acids: CSVEDRAEAFF. DNA for the CDR3: TGCAGCGTTGAAGACAGAGCTGAAGCTTTCTTT.